Sequencing of this T cell receptor beta chain was carried out in a study of blood T cell repertoires in COVID-19. In the study overall: Sample material is recorded as cDNA or gDNA derived from T cells, B-cell-depleted T cells, or PBMCs.

Germline lookup yields CDR1 SGHVS and CDR2 FQNEAQ. V was shortened by 1 base and J by 8 bases, with 11 bases between the two germline ends. This CDR3 is 13 amino acids long. Assay: immunoSEQ multiplex PCR; the TCRdb copy retains only in-frame clones and omits some. The profile covers 300,000 to 350,000 clones, with more than 75% appearing a single time and just under 6.5% taken by the ten largest. The V and J genes are TRBV7-8 and TRBJ1-1; tentatively, D is TRBD1 (6 bases). The sequence was obtained from a woman between 45 and 65 years old with COVID-19, enrolled during active disease. The sample comprised peripheral blood. The CDR3 protein is CASSLGGGREAFF. As DNA, the CDR3 is TGTGCCAGCAGCTTAGGGGGGGGCCGAGAAGCTTTCTTT.